A selection of T cell receptor beta chains follows, all from one sample in a study of T cell repertoires in cytomegalovirus infection. These receptors have no identified antigens. One entry per CDR3 protein results from TCRdb running MiXCR on the reads. Seen here are around 340,000 distinct CDR3 sequences, under 35% observed once, and the top ten hold about 19%. The specimen comprised cultured PBMCs, sampled from culture after CMV antigen stimulation. The receptors derive from a human donor in good health (CMV status not recorded). Some clones in this sample may be carry-over from other donors' samples. The CDR3 runs from the conserved cysteine through the conserved F or W. A D gene is named only where the DNA matches it firmly. The size of a clone is reported for some rows only, either as once, few or many, or as a class for expanded clones.

v_call	d_call	clone_size	j_call	cdr3_aa	cdr3_nt
TRBV27	TRBD1	few	TRBJ1-1	CASSLTGGHPNTEAFF	TGTGCCAGCAGTTTGACAGGGGGCCACCCGAACACTGAAGCTTTCTTT
TRBV29-1	NA	few	TRBJ2-3	CSVRGRSTDTQYF	TGCAGCGTTAGGGGCAGGAGCACAGATACGCAGTATTTT
TRBV3-1	TRBD2	NA	TRBJ2-5	CASSQTLAGGEETQYF	TGTGCCAGCAGCCAAACGCTAGCGGGAGGCGAAGAGACCCAGTACTTC
TRBV11-2	TRBD2	NA	TRBJ2-7	CASSLGGHRSAGGYEQYF	TGTGCCAGCAGCTTAGGGGGACACCGCTCAGCGGGGGGCTACGAGCAGTACTTC
TRBV28	NA	NA	TRBJ1-3	CASSFSRVSGNTIYF	TGTGCCAGCAGTTTCAGCAGAGTCTCTGGAAACACCATATATTTT
TRBV7-2	TRBD2	NA	TRBJ2-1	CASSLVSGGAINEQFF	TGTGCCAGCAGCTTAGTTAGCGGGGGGGCCATAAATGAGCAGTTCTTC
TRBV14	TRBD2	few	TRBJ2-3	CASSRSLAPDTQYF	TGTGCCAGCAGCCGCTCACTAGCGCCCGATACGCAGTATTTT
TRBV12-3/TRBV12-4	NA	NA	TRBJ2-1	CASSFFSRSYNEQFF	TGTGCCAGCAGTTTCTTTAGCAGGTCCTACAATGAGCAGTTCTTC
TRBV6-1	TRBD1	many	TRBJ1-4	CASSDGTGNEKLFF	TGTGCCAGCAGTGACGGGACAGGGAACGAAAAACTGTTTTTT
TRBV20-1	NA	NA	TRBJ2-7	CSAHQGGSSYEQYF	TGCAGTGCCCATCAGGGCGGCTCCTCCTACGAGCAGTACTTC
TRBV6-1	TRBD1	few	TRBJ2-7	CASRTGTGLYEQYF	TGTGCCAGCAGAACCGGGACAGGTTTGTACGAGCAGTACTTC
TRBV12-5	NA	few	TRBJ2-5	CASGLSPRTGFQETQYF	TGTGCTAGTGGTCTGAGCCCCCGTACAGGCTTTCAAGAGACCCAGTACTTC
TRBV15	NA	NA	TRBJ1-4	CATSRDSAAGAEKLFF	TGTGCCACCAGCAGAGATAGTGCCGCGGGGGCTGAAAAACTGTTTTTT
TRBV6-5	NA	NA	TRBJ1-1	CASSYRSGTFF	TGTGCCAGCAGTTATCGCTCTGGGACTTTCTTT
TRBV12-3/TRBV12-4	NA	NA	TRBJ2-7	CASSPMGAGSSYEQYF	TGTGCCAGCAGCCCCATGGGGGCGGGAAGCTCCTACGAGCAGTACTTC
TRBV12-3/TRBV12-4	NA	NA	TRBJ1-2	CASSSSTVAFYGYTF	TGTGCCAGCAGTTCGTCGACAGTAGCTTTTTATGGCTACACCTTC
TRBV28	NA	NA	TRBJ1-3	CASTLPGSSGNTIYF	TGTGCCAGCACACTCCCAGGGAGCTCTGGAAACACCATATATTTT
TRBV11-2	NA	NA	TRBJ2-2	CASSLNQDPRAGELFF	TGTGCCAGCAGCTTAAATCAAGACCCCAGGGCCGGGGAGCTGTTTTTT
TRBV7-2	NA	many	TRBJ2-7	CATQRAELLYEQYF	TGTGCCACCCAGAGGGCGGAGTTGTTATACGAGCAGTACTTC
TRBV19	NA	many	TRBJ2-7	CASRSAAARGIYEQYF	TGTGCCAGTAGATCTGCAGCTGCACGGGGTATATACGAGCAGTACTTC
TRBV7-3	NA	once	TRBJ2-5	CASRGEDGTQYF	TGTGCCAGCAGGGGAGAGGACGGGACCCAGTACTTC
TRBV7-4	NA	few	TRBJ2-3	CASSLGLDYTQYF	TGTGCCAGCAGCTTAGGCTTGGATTATACGCAGTATTTT
TRBV6-1	NA	few	TRBJ1-4	CASSEGAVANEKLFF	TGTGCCAGCAGTGAAGGGGCGGTAGCCAATGAAAAACTGTTTTTT
TRBV29-1	TRBD1	NA	TRBJ2-1	CSVASDRSSYNEQFF	TGCAGCGTTGCCTCGGACAGGAGCTCCTACAATGAGCAGTTCTTC
TRBV6-5	TRBD2	NA	TRBJ2-2	CASSPGLHTGELFF	TGTGCCAGCAGCCCGGGACTACACACCGGGGAGCTGTTTTTT
TRBV7-3	NA	few	TRBJ2-1	CASSLFAGSYNEQFF	TGTGCCAGCAGCTTGTTCGCGGGATCCTACAATGAGCAGTTCTTC
TRBV12-3/TRBV12-4	NA	few	TRBJ2-1	CASSFGTGDEQFF	TGTGCCAGCAGTTTTGGGACGGGCGACGAGCAGTTCTTC
TRBV3-1	TRBD1	NA	TRBJ2-1	CASSSTGGAWDEQFF	TGTGCCAGCAGCTCAACAGGGGGCGCATGGGATGAGCAGTTCTTC
TRBV6-2/TRBV6-3	NA	few	TRBJ2-6	CASGWDPGSGANVLTF	TGTGCCAGCGGTTGGGACCCAGGCTCTGGGGCCAACGTCCTGACTTTC
TRBV9	NA	NA	TRBJ2-3	CASSVVPGSTDTQYF	TGTGCCAGCAGCGTAGTTCCAGGGAGCACAGATACGCAGTATTTT
TRBV6-6	NA	few	TRBJ1-1	CASSYGGSRNTEAFF	TGTGCCAGCAGTTACGGGGGCAGCAGGAACACTGAAGCTTTCTTT
TRBV27	NA	NA	TRBJ2-5	CASSADSRGTQYF	TGTGCCAGCAGTGCGGACTCACGGGGGACCCAGTACTTC
TRBV29-1	TRBD2	NA	TRBJ2-1	CSVNSGTSGGGEQFF	TGCAGCGTCAATTCCGGGACTAGCGGTGGGGGTGAGCAGTTCTTC
TRBV28	TRBD2	NA	TRBJ2-5	CASRTGLEETQYF	TGTGCCAGCAGAACAGGACTAGAAGAGACCCAGTACTTC
TRBV28	TRBD2	NA	TRBJ2-7	CASSLSVRGLAGESYEQYF	TGTGCCAGCAGTTTGTCAGTTCGCGGACTAGCGGGAGAAAGCTACGAGCAGTACTTC
TRBV27	TRBD1	few	TRBJ2-1	CASSPSTGEYYNEQFF	TGTGCCAGCAGTCCTTCTACAGGGGAGTACTACAATGAGCAGTTCTTC
TRBV7-2	NA	many	TRBJ2-1	CASSLTGLPREYNEQFF	TGTGCCAGCAGCTTAACGGGACTTCCGAGGGAATACAATGAGCAGTTCTTC
TRBV6-2/TRBV6-3	NA	NA	TRBJ1-1	CASSHAQGITEAFF	TGTGCCAGCAGCCATGCACAGGGAATCACTGAAGCTTTCTTT
TRBV18	NA	NA	TRBJ1-1	CASSPPGTGGRTEAFF	TGTGCCAGCTCACCACCCGGGACGGGGGGCAGGACTGAAGCTTTCTTT
TRBV7-2	NA	few	TRBJ1-5	CASSLEGGNQPQHF	TGTGCCAGCAGCTTAGAAGGTGGCAATCAGCCCCAGCATTTT
TRBV7-2	NA	NA	TRBJ2-1	CASSAGPGVGFKNNEQFF	TGTGCCAGCAGCGCAGGTCCTGGAGTGGGATTTAAGAACAATGAGCAGTTCTTC
TRBV7-2	TRBD1	many	TRBJ1-1	CASSLEARGDTEAFF	TGTGCCAGCAGCTTAGAGGCCAGGGGGGACACTGAAGCTTTCTTT
TRBV15	NA	NA	TRBJ1-5	CATSRVGQYSNQPQHF	TGTGCCACCAGCAGAGTTGGCCAATATAGCAATCAGCCCCAGCATTTT
TRBV7-9	NA	NA	TRBJ2-2	CASSRPIGRIGELFF	TGTGCCAGCAGCCGGCCCATCGGGAGAATCGGGGAGCTGTTTTTT
TRBV6-5	TRBD1	NA	TRBJ1-1	CASSNDRGSWYTEAFF	TGTGCCAGCAGTAACGACAGGGGGTCATGGTACACTGAAGCTTTCTTT